This is a list of T cell receptor beta chains from one sample in a study of T-cell reconstitution after alpha-beta-depleted transplantation in children. One entry per CDR3 protein, called by TCRdb with MiXCR from the PCR reads. The repertoire has just over 950,000 distinct CDR3 sequences, about 29% of them found once; the top ten carry roughly 28%. Specimen: PBMCs, mostly from graft donor cells, collected 360 days after TCRalphabeta/CD19-depleted stem cell transplant. The receptors here all came from a boy younger than two who had a stem cell transplant for SCID, so the T cells may come from the graft donor. Each CDR3 is given with its conserved first and last residue. A row's size may be missing; if present it is once, few, many or a size class.

j_gene: TRBJ1-2; v_gene: TRBV27; abundance: -; CDR3aa: CASSPHGAEYGYTF
j_gene: TRBJ2-3; v_gene: TRBV6-5; abundance: -; CDR3aa: CASSYAGGKDTQYF
j_gene: TRBJ2-7; v_gene: TRBV7-9; abundance: -; CDR3aa: CASTGRRGQTYEQYF
j_gene: TRBJ1-1; v_gene: TRBV7-2; abundance: few; CDR3aa: CATTRWRILATEAFF
j_gene: TRBJ2-7; v_gene: TRBV6-2/TRBV6-3; abundance: few; CDR3aa: CASSYLQRGRSYEQYF
j_gene: TRBJ2-2; v_gene: TRBV4-1; abundance: few; CDR3aa: CASSQDSQLNTGELFF
j_gene: TRBJ1-1; v_gene: TRBV4-2; abundance: -; CDR3aa: CASSHIQPGAEAFF
j_gene: TRBJ1-1; v_gene: TRBV4-1; abundance: -; CDR3aa: CASSHRDVGTEAFF
j_gene: TRBJ2-4; v_gene: TRBV27; abundance: -; CDR3aa: CASRPPGPLNIQYF
j_gene: TRBJ2-5; v_gene: TRBV7-2; abundance: -; CDR3aa: CASSLGVVLPQETQYF
j_gene: TRBJ2-5; v_gene: TRBV4-1; abundance: few; CDR3aa: CASSQDPGLAVQETQYF
j_gene: TRBJ2-3; v_gene: TRBV15; abundance: -; CDR3aa: CATSRGWGLVGDTQYF
j_gene: TRBJ2-1; v_gene: TRBV29-1; abundance: few; CDR3aa: CSALTGEQFF
j_gene: TRBJ2-3; v_gene: TRBV5-5; abundance: once; CDR3aa: CASSLKGQEGTDTQYF
j_gene: TRBJ2-5; v_gene: TRBV5-1; abundance: -; CDR3aa: CASSRTGTGDQTQYF
j_gene: TRBJ1-1; v_gene: TRBV7-2; abundance: -; CDR3aa: CASSIAGGGTEAFF
j_gene: TRBJ1-4; v_gene: TRBV6-5; abundance: once; CDR3aa: CASSYSGPATNEKLFF
j_gene: TRBJ2-3; v_gene: TRBV10-3; abundance: many; CDR3aa: CAISESGDTQYF
j_gene: TRBJ1-3; v_gene: TRBV5-1; abundance: few; CDR3aa: CASSRGDSDGNTIYF
j_gene: TRBJ2-1; v_gene: TRBV7-6; abundance: few; CDR3aa: CASSLASREQFF
j_gene: TRBJ2-5; v_gene: TRBV3-1; abundance: few; CDR3aa: CASSQLLSSQETQYF
j_gene: TRBJ2-7; v_gene: TRBV6-2/TRBV6-3; abundance: few; CDR3aa: CASSFLGTGVNEQYF
j_gene: TRBJ2-1; v_gene: TRBV3-1; abundance: -; CDR3aa: CASSTRRTSGVYNEQFF
j_gene: TRBJ1-1; v_gene: TRBV7-9; abundance: -; CDR3aa: CASSYTGGDEAFF
j_gene: TRBJ2-1; v_gene: TRBV18; abundance: once; CDR3aa: CASSLRRRGNEQFF
j_gene: TRBJ2-7; v_gene: TRBV30; abundance: -; CDR3aa: CAWSVRWGEQYF
j_gene: TRBJ2-1; v_gene: TRBV11-2; abundance: -; CDR3aa: CASSFRSAGGSDEQFF
j_gene: TRBJ1-1; v_gene: TRBV20-1; abundance: few; CDR3aa: CSARVDRVTEAFF
j_gene: TRBJ2-3; v_gene: TRBV5-1; abundance: few; CDR3aa: CASSLAGLPRGDTQYF
j_gene: TRBJ2-3; v_gene: TRBV7-2; abundance: few; CDR3aa: CASSLVAGPPGRDTQYF
j_gene: TRBJ2-7; v_gene: TRBV28; abundance: -; CDR3aa: CASSGPGSLYEQYF
j_gene: TRBJ2-3; v_gene: TRBV28; abundance: -; CDR3aa: CASTQTWGGTDTQYF
j_gene: TRBJ2-1; v_gene: TRBV20-1; abundance: -; CDR3aa: CSAREVAGGNYNEQFF
j_gene: TRBJ2-7; v_gene: TRBV20-1; abundance: few; CDR3aa: CSASATGPPYEQYF
j_gene: TRBJ2-1; v_gene: TRBV10-3; abundance: -; CDR3aa: CAISSGGDNNEQFF
j_gene: TRBJ2-1; v_gene: TRBV9; abundance: -; CDR3aa: CASSAGLAKAEQFF
j_gene: TRBJ2-1; v_gene: TRBV25-1; abundance: -; CDR3aa: CASSETQGWYNEQFF
j_gene: TRBJ2-3; v_gene: TRBV29-1; abundance: -; CDR3aa: CSVGSRGGNTDTQYF
j_gene: TRBJ2-3; v_gene: TRBV20-1; abundance: -; CDR3aa: CSARDAEDSTDTQYF
j_gene: TRBJ2-7; v_gene: TRBV6-5; abundance: once; CDR3aa: CASSYEAVRDEQYF
j_gene: TRBJ1-5; v_gene: TRBV6-1; abundance: few; CDR3aa: CASSEVRRGLGLAQHF
j_gene: TRBJ2-2; v_gene: TRBV27; abundance: few; CDR3aa: CASSFRLAARTGELFF
j_gene: TRBJ2-3; v_gene: TRBV6-1; abundance: few; CDR3aa: CASGRKAGADTQYF
j_gene: TRBJ2-4; v_gene: TRBV29-1; abundance: -; CDR3aa: CSGPGVAKNIQYF
j_gene: TRBJ2-3; v_gene: TRBV20-1; abundance: few; CDR3aa: CSARGDRGGTDTQYF
j_gene: TRBJ2-3; v_gene: TRBV2; abundance: -; CDR3aa: CATAGVADTQYF
j_gene: TRBJ1-6; v_gene: TRBV27; abundance: few; CDR3aa: CASKGRGGSPLHF
j_gene: TRBJ2-7; v_gene: TRBV29-1; abundance: -; CDR3aa: CSVSHRSYEQYF
j_gene: TRBJ1-1; v_gene: TRBV10-3; abundance: few; CDR3aa: CAISESWLEAFF
j_gene: TRBJ1-1; v_gene: TRBV5-1; abundance: few; CDR3aa: CASSFDPNTEAFF
j_gene: TRBJ1-2; v_gene: TRBV9; abundance: -; CDR3aa: CASSAGTGDYGYTF
j_gene: TRBJ2-1; v_gene: TRBV5-1; abundance: -; CDR3aa: CASSLAGQGGHEQFF
j_gene: TRBJ2-1; v_gene: TRBV12-3/TRBV12-4; abundance: -; CDR3aa: CASSPLGPSSYNEQFF
j_gene: TRBJ1-1; v_gene: TRBV4-2; abundance: once; CDR3aa: CASSQGISTGETEAFF
j_gene: TRBJ2-1; v_gene: TRBV9; abundance: few; CDR3aa: CASSADIADTYNEQFF
j_gene: TRBJ2-7; v_gene: TRBV3-1; abundance: few; CDR3aa: CASSQRSTGDEQYF
j_gene: TRBJ2-3; v_gene: TRBV20-1; abundance: -; CDR3aa: CSARDPRGGLASTDTQYF
j_gene: TRBJ2-5; v_gene: TRBV27; abundance: few; CDR3aa: CASSLSASRQETQYF
j_gene: TRBJ1-1; v_gene: TRBV12-3/TRBV12-4; abundance: few; CDR3aa: CASSLPIVLNTEAFF